This entry describes one T cell receptor (beta chain). V was pared by 4 bases and J by 1 base, with 19 bases between. Germline V lookup: CDR1 LNHDA, CDR2 SQIVND (reference sequence). The CDR3 totals 17 residues. The data originate from a study of blood T cell repertoires in COVID-19. Study details: COVID-19 samples collected from the United States, Italy and Spain covered acute and convalescent phases.

Assignments of participants to cohorts depended upon their own reported clinical history. Per the study methods: From reference gene primer amplification, estimates of nucleated cell counts were derived. The assay was immunoSEQ multiplex PCR, and TCRdb's table has in-frame clones only and misses some. That table supplies the V and J calls and clone size; D and trimming were determined from the DNA. The table records more than 300,000 clones, roughly four fifths of them present only once. The source material was PBMCs or T cells enriched from blood (not recorded which). The rearrangement links TRBV19 to TRBJ1-2, with D maybe TRBD1 (6 bases). This sequence originates from a woman between 45 and 65 years old who had recovered from COVID-19. CDR3 residues: CASSTARQAAINYGYTF. The DNA for the CDR3 is TGTGCCAGTAGTACTGCCAGACAGGCAGCCATTAACTATGGCTACACCTTC.